These T cell receptor beta chains were read from a single sample in a study of early T cells in non-severe SARS-CoV-2 infection. Using its own MiXCR run on the 5' RACE reads, TCRdb lists one record per CDR3 protein. The sample contains 50,000 to 55,000 distinct CDR3 sequences, 9% to 9.5% of which appear only once. The sample consisted of whole blood. These receptor sequences come from an adult who was a healthcare worker with PCR-confirmed SARS-CoV-2 infection or an uninfected control (not recorded which). CDR3s leave out the opening cysteine and the closing phenylalanine or tryptophan. Each record gives: J gene, V gene, CDR3 protein.

j_gene: TRBJ2-2; v_gene: TRBV12-3/TRBV12-4; CDR3aa: ASKAAGVTGELF
j_gene: TRBJ2-3; v_gene: TRBV5-1; CDR3aa: ASSPEGHANLDTQY
j_gene: TRBJ1-2; v_gene: TRBV19; CDR3aa: ASINRDRDGYT
j_gene: TRBJ2-7; v_gene: TRBV5-5; CDR3aa: ASSFSLSYEQY
j_gene: TRBJ1-5; v_gene: TRBV27; CDR3aa: ASSPARRGHDQPQH
j_gene: TRBJ2-1; v_gene: TRBV7-9; CDR3aa: ASEDGSSYNEQF
j_gene: TRBJ2-3; v_gene: TRBV24-1; CDR3aa: ATSGFVDTQY
j_gene: TRBJ2-5; v_gene: TRBV7-2; CDR3aa: ASSSPAAQETQY
j_gene: TRBJ2-5; v_gene: TRBV27; CDR3aa: ASSLFGQETQY
j_gene: TRBJ2-3; v_gene: TRBV20-1; CDR3aa: SAREITDTQY
j_gene: TRBJ2-1; v_gene: TRBV5-1; CDR3aa: ASRELAGANEQF
j_gene: TRBJ1-6; v_gene: TRBV13; CDR3aa: ASSLTGSYNSPLH
j_gene: TRBJ2-7; v_gene: TRBV11-2; CDR3aa: ASSLVPVRQGGAEQY
j_gene: TRBJ1-2; v_gene: TRBV30; CDR3aa: AWSVSGVGGYGYT
j_gene: TRBJ2-1; v_gene: TRBV20-1; CDR3aa: SASGGALYNEQF
j_gene: TRBJ1-2; v_gene: TRBV2; CDR3aa: ASKPQMEGYT
j_gene: TRBJ1-1; v_gene: TRBV6-1; CDR3aa: ASSHRGSHEAF
j_gene: TRBJ1-3; v_gene: TRBV24-1; CDR3aa: ATSDLNGNTIY
j_gene: TRBJ1-1; v_gene: TRBV11-2; CDR3aa: ASSNRGNTEAF
j_gene: TRBJ1-2; v_gene: TRBV6-5; CDR3aa: ASSRTGHYGYT